These T cell receptor beta chains were read from a single sample in a study of blood T cell repertoires in COVID-19. Assay used: immunoSEQ multiplex PCR; TCRdb lists only in-frame clones, some missing. The sample lists under 150,000 clones; approximately 90% were seen once. What was sequenced was peripheral blood. These receptors originate from a woman aged 45-65 years with acute or convalescent COVID-19. The CDR3 runs from the conserved cysteine through the conserved F or W. The order of the fields is D gene, J gene, clone size, V gene, CDR3 protein, CDR3 DNA. The D gene is left open where the match is weak. Rows give clone size only sometimes, using once, few, many, or a class for an expanded clone.

d_call: TRBD2
j_call: TRBJ2-7
clone_size: -
v_call: TRBV10-3
cdr3_aa: CAISESGGLANEQYF
cdr3_nt: TGTGCCATCAGTGAGTCGGGAGGACTAGCGAACGAGCAGTACTTC

d_call: -
j_call: TRBJ2-7
clone_size: -
v_call: TRBV29-1
cdr3_aa: CSVRGGGSYEQYF
cdr3_nt: TGCAGCGTTAGAGGGGGTGGGAGCTACGAGCAGTACTTC

d_call: -
j_call: TRBJ1-1
clone_size: -
v_call: TRBV27
cdr3_aa: CASRTVDTEAFF
cdr3_nt: TGTGCCAGCAGGACAGTCGACACTGAAGCTTTCTTT

d_call: TRBD1
j_call: TRBJ1-4
clone_size: -
v_call: TRBV3-1/TRBV3-2
cdr3_aa: CASSPGTDEKLFF
cdr3_nt: TGTGCCAGCAGCCCCGGGACAGATGAAAAACTGTTTTTT

d_call: -
j_call: TRBJ2-1
clone_size: few
v_call: TRBV4-3
cdr3_aa: CASSQDPTYNEQFF
cdr3_nt: TGCGCCAGCAGCCAAGATCCTACCTACAATGAGCAGTTCTTC

d_call: -
j_call: TRBJ1-4
clone_size: -
v_call: TRBV7-6
cdr3_aa: CASSPRGTGKNSEKLFF
cdr3_nt: TGTGCCAGCAGCCCGAGAGGTACAGGGAAGAATTCGGAAAAACTGTTTTTT

d_call: TRBD2
j_call: TRBJ2-7
clone_size: -
v_call: TRBV9
cdr3_aa: CASSVGGRKDEQYF
cdr3_nt: TGTGCCAGCAGCGTCGGCGGGAGGAAGGACGAGCAGTACTTC

d_call: -
j_call: TRBJ1-2
clone_size: -
v_call: TRBV28
cdr3_aa: CASAGGPWGYTF
cdr3_nt: TGTGCCTCAGCAGGTGGCCCATGGGGCTACACCTTC

d_call: -
j_call: TRBJ1-2
clone_size: -
v_call: TRBV3-1/TRBV3-2
cdr3_aa: CASSQVQNGYTF
cdr3_nt: TGTGCCAGCAGCCAAGTACAAAATGGCTACACCTTC

d_call: TRBD2
j_call: TRBJ2-5
clone_size: -
v_call: TRBV27
cdr3_aa: CASSPNSGKEETQYF
cdr3_nt: TGTGCCAGCAGCCCCAATAGCGGGAAAGAAGAGACCCAGTACTTC

d_call: -
j_call: TRBJ1-1
clone_size: -
v_call: TRBV25-1
cdr3_aa: CASSSRVGARTEAFF
cdr3_nt: TGTGCCAGCAGTTCTAGGGTGGGGGCTAGGACTGAAGCTTTCTTT

d_call: -
j_call: TRBJ2-3
clone_size: -
v_call: TRBV6-5
cdr3_aa: CASSYYGGRKDTQYF
cdr3_nt: TGTGCCAGCAGTTACTACGGGGGGCGCAAAGATACGCAGTATTTT

d_call: -
j_call: TRBJ2-5
clone_size: -
v_call: TRBV2
cdr3_aa: CAREMIQETQYF
cdr3_nt: TGTGCCAGAGAGATGATCCAAGAGACCCAGTACTTC

d_call: -
j_call: TRBJ1-1
clone_size: -
v_call: TRBV10-3
cdr3_aa: CAISPGSGNTEAFF
cdr3_nt: TGTGCCATTTCCCCGGGATCCGGGAACACTGAAGCTTTCTTT

d_call: -
j_call: TRBJ2-3
clone_size: -
v_call: TRBV15
cdr3_aa: CATSRDGGGGPDTQYF
cdr3_nt: TGTGCCACCAGCAGAGATGGGGGCGGAGGACCAGATACGCAGTATTTT

d_call: TRBD1
j_call: TRBJ1-1
clone_size: once
v_call: TRBV19
cdr3_aa: CASSVTGQNTEAFF
cdr3_nt: TGTGCCAGTAGTGTGACAGGGCAGAACACTGAAGCTTTCTTT

d_call: -
j_call: TRBJ1-4
clone_size: -
v_call: TRBV7-9
cdr3_aa: CASSPPRVLNEKLFF
cdr3_nt: TGTGCCAGCAGCCCCCCCAGGGTCCTTAATGAAAAACTGTTTTTT

d_call: TRBD1
j_call: TRBJ1-2
clone_size: once
v_call: TRBV7-3
cdr3_aa: CASSGTVYGYTF
cdr3_nt: TGTGCCAGCAGCGGGACAGTCTATGGCTACACCTTC

d_call: TRBD1
j_call: TRBJ1-1
clone_size: -
v_call: TRBV12-3/TRBV12-4
cdr3_aa: CASSSRGLAFF
cdr3_nt: TGTGCCAGCAGTTCAAGGGGGCTCGCTTTCTTT

d_call: -
j_call: TRBJ2-7
clone_size: -
v_call: TRBV5-6
cdr3_aa: CASSSRRAGAAYEQYF
cdr3_nt: TGTGCCAGCAGCTCCCGCCGGGCAGGGGCGGCCTACGAGCAGTACTTC

d_call: TRBD1
j_call: TRBJ1-1
clone_size: -
v_call: TRBV18
cdr3_aa: CASSPQGQGVNTEAFF
cdr3_nt: TGTGCCAGCTCACCACAGGGACAGGGGGTGAACACTGAAGCTTTCTTT

d_call: -
j_call: TRBJ2-5
clone_size: -
v_call: TRBV12-3/TRBV12-4
cdr3_aa: CASSHKETQYF
cdr3_nt: TGTGCCAGCAGTCACAAAGAGACCCAGTACTTC

d_call: TRBD1
j_call: TRBJ2-1
clone_size: -
v_call: TRBV10-1
cdr3_aa: CASSTVQGGQSYNEQFF
cdr3_nt: TGCGCCAGCTCTACTGTTCAAGGGGGACAGTCCTACAATGAGCAGTTCTTC

d_call: -
j_call: TRBJ1-5
clone_size: -
v_call: TRBV6-1
cdr3_aa: CASSEQGLSNQPQHF
cdr3_nt: TGTGCCAGCAGTGAACAGGGTCTCAGCAATCAGCCCCAGCATTTT

d_call: -
j_call: TRBJ2-7
clone_size: -
v_call: TRBV5-6
cdr3_aa: CASSFLGSSYEQYF
cdr3_nt: TGTGCCAGCAGCTTCCTCGGGAGCTCCTACGAGCAGTACTTC